This TCR beta chain originates from a study of T cells in Graves' hyperthyroidism and ophthalmopathy (dated by TCRdb to the late 2010s). About the full investigation: Peripheral blood was sampled at the time of initial diagnosis, prior to any treatment. The 90 to 100 discovery patients were randomly divided into training and test sets at a 7:3 ratio. Prospective prediction of ophthalmopathy was tested in an independent validation cohort consisting of fewer than 20 hyperthyroidism patients and around 17 patients who later progressed to ophthalmopathy. After blood sampling, hyperthyroidism patients were treated with methimazole at a starting dose of 30 mg daily, and ophthalmopathy patients were treated with high-dose intravenous methylprednisolone. In several Graves' hyperthyroidism patients, the study also compared T-cell repertoires from thyroid tissue with T-cell repertoires from blood. The paper describes TCR Vbeta CDR3 sequencing of about 140 peripheral blood samples, made up of some 42 ophthalmopathy patients, approximately 76 hyperthyroidism patients and 17 progressor patients. To identify TCR V-J signatures that set the groups apart, the researchers used a discovery cohort of approximately 98 patients, made up of 40 to 45 with Graves' ophthalmopathy and 57 with stable Graves' hyperthyroidism. Study-wide conclusions, independent of this receptor: No statistical method was used to fix the sample size in advance, and group allocation was not hidden from the investigators. A model built on a 13 V-J signature distinguished ophthalmopathy from stable hyperthyroidism, reaching 85% to 90% sensitivity and approximately 81% specificity in cross-validation and 80%/75% in testing. During validation, the model predicted progression to ophthalmopathy a median of about 5.9 months ahead of onset, with around 65% sensitivity and roughly 75% specificity. Most expanded thyroid clonotypes (frequency above 0.001) were also detected in blood, a finding suggesting that blood repertoires may reflect thyroid immune responses.

Stable Graves' hyperthyroidism was defined as the absence of progression to ophthalmopathy over 18 months of follow-up. Hyperthyroidism patients were newly diagnosed, had a disease duration of under 2 months, and were aged 18 to 65 years. Exclusion was applied to patients with uncontrolled infections, other autoimmune diseases, pregnancy or lactation. Diagnoses were established on the basis of clinical symptoms, serum thyroxine and TRAb, thyroid ultrasound, and orbital computed tomography. PBMCs were separated from approximately 10 ml of fresh peripheral blood using Ficoll-Paque density gradient centrifugation. Total RNA was extracted with Trizol reagent, and quality was checked on an Agilent 2100 Bioanalyzer. TCR beta CDR3 regions were amplified from RNA transcripts. The TCR CDR3 was subjected to a first round of RT-PCR using the HTBI primer set and the Qiagen OneStep RT-PCR kit. Libraries were constructed in a second round of multiplex PCR, after which size selection and purification were carried out. The libraries were sequenced on an Illumina HiSeq2000 using paired-end 100 bp reads. On the authors' methods: SOAPnuke was used to process the raw data, throwing out any read that contained adapters or uncalled bases, had a mean Phred below 15, or lacked an exact constant-primer or identifier match. COPE v1.2.5 was used to merge the high-quality paired reads, and each unique nucleotide sequence was defined as a clonotype. MiTCR v1.1 was used to align clonotypes to the IMGT TRBV, TRBD and TRBJ reference segments. The analysis was restricted to V-J combinations with a frequency above 0.0001, which together covered 99% to 99.2% of the repertoires. A TCS score was defined as the ratio of F50 (clonal expansion) to E x V (chaos), with BLOSUM62-based TCRdist applied between CDR3 peptides within each V-J. Welch's t-statistics and random forest reduced fewer than 600 V-J features to roughly 13, which were used in a naive Bayes classifier (R e1071). The public reads were quality trimmed at Q25 with fastp and then assembled into clones with MiXCR by TCRdb, keeping productive beta chains. Every entry covers one CDR3 protein and lists the most common genes and DNA from its rows. In this record, the V and J calls reflect TCRdb's handling and not the investigators' own analysis. This sample has 340,000 or so distinct CDR3 sequences in its table, and 15% to 20% of those were observed once. The ten largest make up 45% to 55% of the sample.

Its CDR3 holds 12 amino acids, cysteine through phenylalanine. Just the 36-base CDR3 DNA is kept, in frame starting at base 1. At the junction V is shortened by 0 bases and J by 1 base, with 0 bases in between. From a lookup of the germline V gene (reference sequence), CDR1 and CDR2 are DFQATT and SNEGSKA. This clonotype was seen only once. This clone's antigen is unknown. It has no much larger one-base neighbor in the sample; base qualities were not kept. A lone read gives weak evidence. Sequenced input: blood. The source is a woman in her forties or fifties with Graves' hyperthyroidism. The chain couples TRBV20-1 to TRBJ2-2, with the D gene too uncertain to name. DNA sequence: TGCAGTGCTAGAGAGAACACCGGGGAGCTGTTTTTT. This sequence encodes CSARENTGELFF.